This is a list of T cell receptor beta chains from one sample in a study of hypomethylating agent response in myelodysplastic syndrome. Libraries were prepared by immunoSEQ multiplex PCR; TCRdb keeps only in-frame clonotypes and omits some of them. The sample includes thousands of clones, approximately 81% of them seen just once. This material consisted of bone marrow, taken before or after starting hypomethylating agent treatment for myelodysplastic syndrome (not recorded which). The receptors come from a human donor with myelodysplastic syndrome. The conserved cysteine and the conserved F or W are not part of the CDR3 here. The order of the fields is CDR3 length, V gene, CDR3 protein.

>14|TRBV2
ASSERGGATGNTIY
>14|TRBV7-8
ASSPVPTSGGERQF
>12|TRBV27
ASSLSGTSNEQF
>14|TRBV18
ASSKGTVGGSYEQY
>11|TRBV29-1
SVELVIGETQY
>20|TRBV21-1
ASSKGSPPGTGGLDSNQPQH
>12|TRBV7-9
ASSPTARNNEQY
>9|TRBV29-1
SVGPNNEQF
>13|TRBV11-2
ASSFGTSGSYEQY
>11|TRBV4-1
ASGLGAPYEQY
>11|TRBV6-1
AIRRGMNTEAF
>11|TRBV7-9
ASSEASYNEQF
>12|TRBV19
ASRTRQGDQPQH
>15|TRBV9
ASSVGASGMTQETQY
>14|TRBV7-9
ASSLAPAGGYNEQF
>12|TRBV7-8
ASSLMTKADTQY
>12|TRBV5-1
ASSPAGPNQPQH
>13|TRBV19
ASRRGQTSNTEAF
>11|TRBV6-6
ASSYSAYNEQF
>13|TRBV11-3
ASSLRRGADYGYT